This TCR beta chain came from a study of blood T cells in healthy people across ages. Using a J-beta primer mix together with a sample-barcoded 5' primer, a second PCR was run for roughly 7 to 12 cycles. A single record per CDR3 protein comes from TCRdb applying MiXCR to the 5' RACE reads. The data hold around 790,000 distinct CDR3 sequences, with under 45% observed a single time. The CDR3 sequence is 15 residues long. Germline V lookup: CDR1 SEHNR, CDR2 FQNEAQ (reference sequence). Trimming removed 5 bases from V and 3 bases from J, with 14 bases in between. The receptor was isolated from a man aged 55-75 years in good health. The chain couples TRBV7-9 to TRBJ2-1; D might be TRBD2 (5 bases). Source material: blood. The CDR3 protein is CASSRGLNNYNEQFF. The CDR3 DNA follows: TGTGCCAGCAGCCGAGGACTCAACAACTACAATGAGCAGTTCTTC.